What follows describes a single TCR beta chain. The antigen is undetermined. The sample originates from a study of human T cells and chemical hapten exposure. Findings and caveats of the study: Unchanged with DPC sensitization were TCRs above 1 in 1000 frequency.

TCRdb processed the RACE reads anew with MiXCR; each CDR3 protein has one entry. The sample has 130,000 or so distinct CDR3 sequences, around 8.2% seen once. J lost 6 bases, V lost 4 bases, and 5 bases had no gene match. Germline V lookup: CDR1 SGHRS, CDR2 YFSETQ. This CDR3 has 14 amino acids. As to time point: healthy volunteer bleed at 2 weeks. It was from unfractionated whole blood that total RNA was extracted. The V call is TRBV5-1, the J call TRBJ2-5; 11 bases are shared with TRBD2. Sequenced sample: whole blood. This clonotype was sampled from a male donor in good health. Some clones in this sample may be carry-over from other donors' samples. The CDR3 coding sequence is TGCGCCAGCAGCCCTAGCGGGGGGACCCAGACCCAGTACTTC. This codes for CASSPSGGTQTQYF.